The clone carrying this T cell receptor beta chain was seen at least ten times. Its specificity is unknown. The germline gene is not matched at one end of the junction; a read error may be the cause. It was with unique molecular identifiers that the TCRbeta library was prepared. TCRdb analysed the PCR reads with MiXCR anew, one entry per CDR3 protein. Among just under 350,000 distinct CDR3 sequences, 15% to 20% were seen once, and the ten largest hold around 43%. The length of the CDR3 is 11 residues. This record comes from a study of T-cell reconstitution after alpha-beta-depleted transplantation in children. Study-wide points: Surviving recipient T cells and thymic progenitors accounted for the high day-60 TCRbeta diversity observed in some patients.

The material sequenced was PBMCs, mostly from graft donor cells, taken 360 days after TCRalphabeta/CD19-depleted stem cell transplant. The gene calls are TRBV12-3 or TRBV12-4 and TRBJ2-1; D is unclear. The TCR originated in a male patient aged 2-15 years who had a stem cell transplant for acute lymphoblastic leukemia, so the T cells may come from the graft donor. DNA for the CDR3: TGTGCCAGCAGCTTAGGTGGTGAGCAGTTCTTC. Amino acids: CASSLGGEQFF.